This TCR beta chain was recovered during a study of cytomegalovirus exposure and HLA in healthy donors. Study observations and caveats: Later analysis identified 16,951 TCR beta sequences associated with HLA alleles, using a false discovery rate threshold of 0.05. TRBV6-2, TRBV6-3 and some other V segments were unresolvable in 87-base-pair reads. Sequencing artifact likely explains a cluster of highly shared sequence variants. TCR beta sequences reportedly predicted most subjects' HLA-A and HLA-B alleles accurately.

Researchers ran the PCR with 60 Vbeta and 13 Jbeta primers. Only in-frame clones appear in the TCRdb table, and some are missing; sequencing was by immunoSEQ multiplex PCR. The top ten hold about 10% of the sample, which has some 210,000 clones, approximately 83% seen once. The CDR3 is 13 amino acids. The ends lost 4 bases at V and 7 bases at J; junction bases unmatched: 8. Germline V gene sequence: CDR1 SGDLS, CDR2 YYNGEE. About this clone: Its antigen is undetermined.

The clonotype was recovered from a woman in her fifties or sixties in good health and CMV-seropositive. Sequenced sample: PBMCs. V gene TRBV9 combines with J gene TRBJ2-7; 7 bases match TRBD1. In nucleotides, the CDR3 is TGTGCCAGCAGCCCCACAGGGGATTTGGAGCAGTACTTC. Protein sequence: CASSPTGDLEQYF.